These 32 T cell receptor beta chains were all obtained from the same sample, sequenced in a study of T-cell memory formation after mild COVID-19. TCRdb independently ran MiXCR on the 5' RACE reads; one entry per CDR3 protein. The repertoire holds roughly 150,000 distinct CDR3 sequences, with 13% to 15% as singletons. Sequenced material: PBMCs or a T cell subset sorted from them (not recorded which). The receptors derive from an adult woman who had mild COVID-19 (a few samples of this study predate the infection). Cell type and time point are not known.

This clonotype was detected only a few times. This chain connects TRBV9 to TRBJ2-4, with TRBD2 matching 11 bases. The CDR3 has 17 residues. Unmatched junction bases numbered 6, after V lost 2 bases and J lost 2 bases. CDR1 is SGDLS, CDR2 YYNGEE, per germline. The CDR3 DNA follows: TGTGCCAGCAGCGTGACTAGCGGGGTCGCATCCAAAAACATTCAGTACTTC. Amino acid sequence: CASSVTSGVASKNIQYF.

The J gene is TRBJ1-1, the V gene TRBV5-1, with TRBD1 as a possible D gene (5 bases). Trimming shortened V by 9 bases and J by 0 bases, and 9 bases separated the two germline ends. This CDR3 is 12 amino acids long. Germline values: CDR1 SGHRS, CDR2 YFSETQ. The CDR3 is CATRGVNTEAFF. The CDR3 DNA reads as TGCGCCACCCGGGGGGTGAACACTGAAGCTTTCTTT.

The sample holds many counts of this clonotype. The rearrangement uses TRBV12-3 or TRBV12-4 and TRBJ2-7, with D maybe TRBD2 (6 bases). The CDR3 runs to 14 residues. Trimming took 6 bases from V and 3 from J, leaving 15 bases between them. CDR3 amino acids: CASSPGTSYYEQYF. The CDR3 DNA sequence: TGTGCCAGCAGCCCTGGGACTTCTTACTACGAGCAGTACTTC.

This clonotype occurred a few times. V is TRBV10-3 and J is TRBJ2-5; 10 nucleotides match TRBD2. V gave up 6 bases and J gave up 1 base; unmatched junction bases: 5. The CDR3 spans 15 residues. Germline CDR1 reads ENHRY; CDR2 reads SYGVKD. CDR3 DNA sequence: TGTGCCATCAGGCCTAGCGGGAGCCTCCAAGAGACCCAGTACTTC. This gives the protein CAIRPSGSLQETQYF.

CDR3 region: CATSDSGRNMGEQFF. DNA of the CDR3: TGTGCCACCAGTGATTCGGGTCGAAACATGGGTGAGCAGTTCTTC. The rearrangement joins TRBV24-1 to TRBJ2-1; D remains unclear. CDR1 KGHDR and CDR2 SFDVKD come from the germline V gene. V was cut by 2 bases and J by 9 bases, with 16 bases left in between. The CDR3 runs to 15 residues.

The chain combines TRBV27 with TRBJ2-1, with 7 bases matching TRBD2. V gave up 2 bases and J gave up 1 base; unmatched junction bases: 8. CDR3 length equals 17 residues. Per the germline V gene, CDR1 is MNHEY and CDR2 is SMNVEV (reference sequence). CDR3 sequence reads: CASSLQAGSGSYNEQFF. The CDR3 DNA follows: TGTGCCAGCAGTTTACAAGCGGGGTCGGGATCCTACAATGAGCAGTTCTTC.

V usage is TRBV24-1 and J usage is TRBJ2-2; 8 bases align to TRBD1. The CDR3 spans 16 residues. The germline CDR1 and CDR2 sequences are KGHDR and SFDVKD. V was pared by 5 bases and J by 6 bases, with 10 bases of the junction left unmatched. The DNA for the CDR3 is TGTGCCACCAGTGCCCTCAGGGGGCGCGAGGCCGGGGAGCTGTTTTTT. This translates into CATSALRGREAGELFF.

The sample holds many counts of this clonotype. This chain uses TRBV12-3 or TRBV12-4 with TRBJ2-1, with a weak D call TRBD2 (6 bases). This CDR3 has 13 amino acids. Trimming pared 5 bases from V and 3 bases from J, leaving 8 bases between. CDR3 DNA: TGTGCCAGCAGTCAGGGACTCTACAATGAGCAGTTCTTC. Encoded protein: CASSQGLYNEQFF.

This clonotype was counted only a few times. The genes are TRBV7-9 and TRBJ2-1; D remains ambiguous. The V end was cut by 2 bases, the J end by 0 bases, with 2 bases between. The CDR3 contains 13 residues. The germline gives CDR1 SEHNR, CDR2 FQNEAQ (reference sequence). The chain's CDR3 is CASSLNSYNEQFF. In DNA form, the CDR3 reads TGTGCCAGCAGCTTAAACTCCTACAATGAGCAGTTCTTC.

The rearrangement joins TRBV25-1 to TRBJ1-1; the D gene is possibly TRBD1 (5 bases). Germline V CDR1 and CDR2: MGHDK, SYGVNS. The CDR3 has 15 amino acids. Trimming removed 5 bases at V and 3 bases at J, with 16 bases between. The CDR3 coding sequence is TGTGCCAGCAGTTCTTCCAGGGAAGGCGACACTGAAGCTTTCTTT. This encodes CASSSSREGDTEAFF.

This chain links TRBV7-9 with TRBJ2-1; the match to TRBD2 covers 7 bases. J lost 6 bases, V lost 5 bases, and 13 bases had no gene match. There are 16 residues in the CDR3. Germline values: CDR1 SEHNR, CDR2 FQNEAQ (reference sequence). CDR3 DNA sequence: TGTGCCAGCAGCCCCCCCATGCGGGAGAGTCGCAATGAGCAGTTCTTC. Encoded protein: CASSPPMRESRNEQFF.

The CDR3, as DNA: TGTGCCAGCAGCTTAGCAGGGATAGATCAGCCCCAGCATTTT. This encodes CASSLAGIDQPQHF. The genes are TRBV7-9 and TRBJ1-5; D not certain. The germline V and J ends were trimmed by 0 bases and 5 bases, with 8 bases remaining between them. The length of the CDR3 is 14 residues. The germline V gene has CDR1 SEHNR and CDR2 FQNEAQ (reference sequence).

This clonotype was found many times. The genes are TRBV5-5 and TRBJ2-1, with D unresolved. Deletions cut 4 bases from V and 0 bases from J, with 8 bases between. CDR3 size: 14 residues. Germline loops: CDR1 SGHKS, CDR2 YYEKEE (reference sequence). CDR3 bases: TGTGCCAGCAGCCTGCCCAGCTCCTACAATGAGCAGTTCTTC. This sequence encodes CASSLPSSYNEQFF.

The chain carries TRBV24-1 and TRBJ2-7, with a possible D match to TRBD1 (6 bases). V was shortened by 4 bases and J by 5 bases, with 20 bases between the two germline ends. Germline values: CDR1 KGHDR, CDR2 SFDVKD. This CDR3 spans 16 amino acids. The CDR3 sequence: CATSDWPGTWGNEQYF. Written as DNA, the CDR3 is TGTGCCACCAGTGACTGGCCCGGGACATGGGGCAACGAGCAGTACTTC.

This clonotype was observed a handful of times. This chain connects TRBV11-2 to TRBJ2-7; 8 positions match TRBD1. The germline CDR1 and CDR2 sequences are SGHAT and FQNNGV. Trimming removed 1 base from V and 3 bases from J; junction bases left unmatched: 14. There are 18 residues in the CDR3. CDR3 DNA sequence: TGTGCCAGCAGCTTAGCCAGTCCCCAGGGGGCAAGGGGCTACGAGCAGTACTTC. Amino acid sequence: CASSLASPQGARGYEQYF.

Only a few counts were recorded for this clonotype. J is TRBJ2-7 and V is TRBV30; possibly TRBD2 for D (7 bases). Germline lookup yields CDR1 GTSNPN and CDR2 SVGIG (reference sequence). V gave up 4 bases and J gave up 2 bases, with 9 bases separating them. This CDR3 contains 12 residues. This CDR3 reads CAWKGGTYEQYF. In DNA, the CDR3 is TGTGCCTGGAAGGGGGGGACCTACGAGCAGTACTTC.

This clonotype was observed many times. The V call is TRBV5-5, the J call TRBJ2-7, with TRBD1 matching 7 bases. With 3 bases clipped from V and 6 bases from J, the junction kept 3 bases outside the gene matches. Germline-derived CDR1 and CDR2 are SGHKS and YYEKEE (reference sequence). The CDR3 is made up of 12 amino acids. CDR3 nucleotides: TGTGCCAGCAGCTCGACAGGGTTCGAGCAGTACTTC. The encoded protein is CASSSTGFEQYF.

This clonotype was detected many times. The rearrangement links TRBV7-8 to TRBJ2-7; TRBD2 matches 10 bases. In germline, CDR1 is SGHVS, CDR2 FQNEAQ. The CDR3 spans 15 residues. V lost 6 bases and J lost 2; bases outside the gene matches: 7. DNA of the CDR3: TGTGCCAGCAGAGATCCAGCGGGAGGGACCTACGAGCAGTACTTC. Translation: CASRDPAGGTYEQYF.

In its sample, this clonotype was seen a few times. The genes are TRBV19 and TRBJ1-1; no clear D gene. Germline V CDR1 and CDR2: LNHDA, SQIVND (reference sequence). The CDR3 loop spans 14 amino acids. V was shortened by 5 bases and J by 1 base, with 11 bases between the two germline ends. As DNA, the CDR3 is TGTGCCAGTAGTCCCCGGGCATGGAACACTGAAGCTTTCTTT. Protein sequence: CASSPRAWNTEAFF. Complete variable domain (other parts from reference TRBV19 and TRBJ1-1): DGGITQSPKYLFRKEGQNVTLSCEQNLNHDAMYWYRQDPGQGLRLIYYSQIVNDFQKGDIAEGYSVSREKKESFPLTVTSAQKNPTAFYLCASSPRAWNTEAFFGQGTRLTVV.

This clonotype was seen once. The chain joins TRBV5-6 to TRBJ2-7, with 7 nucleotides matching TRBD1. CDR1 is SGHDT and CDR2 is YYEEEE in the germline V gene. The CDR3 is made up of 14 amino acids. V shed 4 bases and J 0 bases; nucleotides not matched to a gene: 4. The CDR3 DNA reads as TGTGCCAGCAGCGGTCGGGACAGCTCCTACGAGCAGTACTTC. It translates to CASSGRDSSYEQYF.

CDR3 sequence (DNA): TGTGCCAGCAGCTCTCCGGTGGGGGTGAACACTGAAGCTTTCTTT. Its translation: CASSSPVGVNTEAFF. This rearrangement joins TRBV7-8 to TRBJ1-1, with TRBD1 as a possible D gene (5 bases). CDR1 SGHVS and CDR2 FQNEAQ come from the germline V gene. The CDR3 sequence is 15 residues long. V lost 4 bases, J lost 0 bases, and 12 bases lay in between.

This clonotype was seen many times. The gene calls are TRBV12-3 or TRBV12-4 and TRBJ2-1, with D uncertain. This CDR3 spans 15 amino acids. V lost 10 bases and J 0 bases, leaving 16 bases between the germline ends. In nucleotides, the CDR3 is TGTGCCACCACACCGACTTTCAGCTCCTACAATGAGCAGTTCTTC. This sequence encodes CATTPTFSSYNEQFF.

The chain has TRBV9 and TRBJ2-1, with 12 bases fitting TRBD2. The V gene end was trimmed by 1 base and the J gene end by 10 bases; junction bases not matched to a gene: 9. The V gene's germline CDR1 is SGDLS and CDR2 YYNGEE. The CDR3 spans 16 residues. Here the CDR3 DNA reads TGTGCCAGCAGCGTAAGGACTAGCGGGGTCCTCCGGGAGCAGTTCTTC. Translated, it gives CASSVRTSGVLREQFF.

The V and J genes are TRBV4-1 and TRBJ2-3; D is perhaps TRBD1 or TRBD2 (6 bases each). The CDR3 contains 16 residues. The ends were cut back, 0 bases at V and 1 base at J, with 11 bases in the middle. In germline, CDR1 is MGHRA, CDR2 YSYEKL. The CDR3 DNA reads TGCGCCAGCAGCCAAGACAGGGGAGGAGGCACAGATACGCAGTATTTT. Translating it yields CASSQDRGGGTDTQYF.

V and J are TRBV5-1 and TRBJ1-3; a weak D match, TRBD1 (6 bases). Germline CDR1 SGHRS, CDR2 YFSETQ. The CDR3 length is 13 residues. The V end lost 6 bases, the J end lost 1 base, and 8 bases lay between the germline ends. The CDR3 protein is CASTGESGNTIYF. The CDR3 nucleotides are TGCGCCAGCACAGGGGAGTCTGGAAACACCATATATTTT.

The rearrangement links TRBV20-1 to TRBJ1-2; D call uncertain. The germline CDR1 and CDR2 sequences are DFQATT and SNEGSKA (reference sequence). Trimming removed 6 bases at V and 8 bases at J, with 19 bases between. The CDR3 runs to 13 residues. As DNA, the CDR3 is TGCAGTGCCCCCCTCTCCGGGTCTTGGGGCTACACCTTC. The encoded protein is CSAPLSGSWGYTF.

The chain couples TRBV14 to TRBJ1-4; no clear D. V gave up 4 bases and J gave up 7 bases, with 7 bases separating them. CDR3 length: 12 amino acids. Germline assignment: CDR1 SGHDN and CDR2 FVKESK. This CDR3 is CASSRTREKLFF. CDR3 sequence (DNA): TGTGCCAGCAGCCGGACTCGTGAAAAACTGTTTTTT.

This clonotype has more than one count but fewer than ten. The rearrangement uses TRBV15 and TRBJ2-7; 9 positions match TRBD1. After removal of 2 bases from V and 5 bases from J, the junction contained 13 bases not matched to a gene. Per germline, CDR1 LNHNV and CDR2 YYDKDF (reference sequence). CDR3 length: 17 amino acids. The CDR3 DNA reads TGTGCCACCAGCAGACCAATTCCCGGGACAGGGTTCCACGAGCAGTACTTC. Amino acid sequence: CATSRPIPGTGFHEQYF.

In its sample, this clonotype was seen a few times. The chain employs TRBV5-1 and TRBJ2-1, with a weak D call TRBD1 (5 bases). The CDR3 is 13 amino acids. The germline V gene encodes CDR1 SGHRS and CDR2 YFSETQ. Trimming removed 4 bases from V and 12 bases from J, with 17 bases in between. In nucleotides, the CDR3 is TGCGCCAGCAGCCCCTCCGCAACAAGGGGGCAGTTCTTC. Translated: CASSPSATRGQFF. The whole variable domain, remainder taken from reference TRBV5-1 and TRBJ2-1, is KAGVTQTPRYLIKTRGQQVTLSCSPISGHRSVSWYQQTPGQGLQFLFEYFSETQRNKGNFPGRFSGRQFSNSRSEMNVSTLELGDSALYLCASSPSATRGQFFGPGTRLTVL.

This clonotype was seen many times. This chain uses TRBV5-1 with TRBJ2-1; D gene unclear. V was cut by 2 bases and J by 9 bases, with 9 bases left in between. Germline CDR1 is SGHRS and CDR2 is YFSETQ. The CDR3 contains 12 residues. The CDR3 DNA follows: TGCGCCAGCAGCTTTCCTGGGTCTGAGCAGTTCTTC. It codes for CASSFPGSEQFF.

This sequence joins TRBV2 and TRBJ1-1; TRBD1 might be the D (5 bases). CDR1 SNHLY and CDR2 FYNNEI come from the germline V gene. With 3 bases removed from V and 1 base from J, the gap between germline ends came to 9 bases. CDR3 length: 14 amino acids. The CDR3 nucleotides are TGTGCCAGCAGTGATGGGAGGGGGAACACTGAAGCTTTCTTT. Its protein product is CASSDGRGNTEAFF.

This clonotype came up a few times. The chain recombines TRBV27 with TRBJ1-2; 8 bases match TRBD1. CDR1 is MNHEY, CDR2 SMNVEV, per germline (reference sequence). The V gene end was trimmed by 5 bases and the J gene end by 13 bases; junction bases not matched to a gene: 12. CDR3 length: 13 residues. In DNA, the CDR3 is TGTGCCAGCAGTCCCAGGACAGGGACCGTAGGCACCTTC. The encoded protein is CASSPRTGTVGTF.